Here is one T cell receptor (beta chain) with its context. Its specificity is unknown. The source of the sample is a study of blood T cells in healthy people across ages. Study in general: For every two T cells, template switching captured about one barcoded beta molecule.

Study-level points and caveats: The lack of PBMC sorting stopped any conclusive naive versus antigen-experienced comparison.

Primers used in a second PCR of about 6 to 12 cycles were a sample-barcoded 5' primer and a J-beta primer mix. Template switching added a 12-random-nucleotide identifier to every cDNA molecule. TCRdb processed the 5' RACE reads anew with MiXCR; each CDR3 protein has one entry. The top ten clones hold around 23% of a sample with over 1,500,000 distinct CDR3 sequences, around 40% of them seen once. The CDR3 has 17 amino acids. Germline V lookup: CDR1 LNHNV, CDR2 YYDKDF (reference sequence). V was pared by 10 bases and J by 3 bases, with 24 bases between. Isolating PBMCs gave at least 7 million of these cells per sample.

This sequence originates from a human donor in good health. Source material: blood. J is TRBJ2-2 and V is TRBV15; the D is unclear. The CDR3, as DNA: TGTGCCAGGGGAACTTGCGACGCACCCTATTACACCGGGGAGCTGTTTTTT. This encodes CARGTCDAPYYTGELFF.